Presented here are 22 T cell receptor beta chains from one specimen sequenced in a study of regulatory T cells in long-lasting Graves disease. As to time point: newly diagnosed GD, antithyroid drugs for less than 3 months. PBMC RNA served as the TCR library source. Libraries of TCR beta came from iRepertoire HTBI primers plus Arm-PCR of CDR3 regions. A single record per CDR3 protein comes from TCRdb applying MiXCR to the multiplex PCR reads. The sample includes roughly 400,000 distinct CDR3 sequences, about 15% of them seen just once. These data also formed part of another study, on T cells in Graves' hyperthyroidism and ophthalmopathy.

This material consisted of peripheral blood mononuclear cells (PBMCs), taken at new diagnosis, from a patient treated with antithyroid drugs. The receptors were gathered from a woman aged 40 to 50 with Graves disease.

With regard to this clonotype: Since a much larger clone is just one base distant, this may be a read error. The chain uses TRBV28 and TRBJ2-5; tentative D call: TRBD1 (7 bases). The assigned J gene may be wrong: the sequence end matches TRBJ2-1 better. The CDR3 covers 13 residues. CDR1 is MDHEN, CDR2 SYDVKM, per germline. The CDR3 DNA reads TGTGCCAGCGCCGCAGGGGGGATATATGAGCAGTTCTTC. Amino acid sequence: CASAAGGIYEQFF.

The CDR3 coding sequence is TGTGCCAGCAGCCCCGGACAGCGGCCGTCACCCCTCCACTTT. As protein: CASSPGQRPSPLHF. This sequence joins TRBV9 and TRBJ1-6; TRBD1 is a possible D gene (6 bases). This CDR3 is built from 14 residues. Per the germline V gene, CDR1 is SGDLS and CDR2 is YYNGEE. Trimming took off 4 bases at V and 10 bases at J, with 15 bases between the two ends.

This clonotype occurred a few times. The chain is built from TRBV10-3 and TRBJ2-2; D unclear. The CDR3 has 14 amino acids. CDR1 and CDR2 from the germline V gene are ENHRY and SYGVKD. V was shortened by 6 bases and J by 4 bases, with 12 bases between the two germline ends. CDR3 coding DNA: TGTGCCATCAGATCCAGTGCGAGCACCGGGGAGCTGTTTTTT. It is translated as CAIRSSASTGELFF.

This clonotype was counted only a few times. This rearrangement joins TRBV28 to TRBJ2-1, with D tentatively TRBD1 (6 bases). The V and J ends lost 3 bases and 2 bases respectively, with 8 bases between them. The CDR3 runs to 14 residues. Germline V gene sequence: CDR1 MDHEN, CDR2 SYDVKM. CDR3 coding DNA: TGTGCCAGCAGTTTTCAGGGGACCTACAATGAGCAGTTCTTC. Amino acid sequence: CASSFQGTYNEQFF.

This clonotype has ten or more counts. The chain recombines TRBV12-3 or TRBV12-4 with TRBJ2-3; 10 bases agree with TRBD2. The CDR3 runs to 19 residues. With 4 bases clipped from V and 4 bases from J, the junction kept 17 bases outside the gene matches. The CDR3 DNA reads TGTGCCAGCAGTTCGTTTACTAGCGGGATCAGAACCCGCGCAGATACGCAGTATTTT. Translation: CASSSFTSGIRTRADTQYF.

This clonotype turned up a few times. The V call is TRBV12-5, the J call TRBJ1-1, with no clear D. Trimming removed 1 base at V and 6 bases at J, with 12 bases between. Germline CDR1 and CDR2: LGHNT and FRNRAP. CDR3 length: 14 residues. This CDR3 reads CASGLGQLYAEAFF. The CDR3 bases are TGTGCTAGTGGTTTGGGGCAGCTATACGCTGAAGCTTTCTTT.

This clonotype has ten or more counts. The V gene is TRBV27, the J gene TRBJ2-1, with 9 bases identical to TRBD1. This CDR3 has 15 amino acids. Germline lookup yields CDR1 MNHEY and CDR2 SMNVEV (reference sequence). J lost 4 bases, V lost 8 bases, and 9 bases had no gene match. The CDR3 loop is CASHGQGRRYNEQFF. Written as DNA, the CDR3 is TGTGCCAGCCACGGACAGGGGAGGAGGTACAATGAGCAGTTCTTC.

This clonotype came up a few times. The V gene is TRBV4-1, the J gene TRBJ2-5, with D unresolved. V was cut by 1 base and J by 5 bases, with 11 bases left in between. The CDR3 consists of 14 residues. Germline V CDR1 and CDR2: MGHRA, YSYEKL. This chain's CDR3 is CASSQVNVGETQYF. Written as DNA, the CDR3 is TGCGCCAGCAGCCAAGTTAACGTGGGGGAGACCCAGTACTTC.

This clonotype has ten or more counts. This chain uses TRBV30 with TRBJ2-7, with D perhaps TRBD1 (7 bases). Germline V gene sequence: CDR1 GTSNPN, CDR2 SVGIG (reference sequence). The germline V and J ends were trimmed by 5 bases and 6 bases, with 23 bases remaining between them. CDR3 size: 15 residues. The CDR3 bases are TGTGCCTGGGGGAGGTTTGTGACAGGGCGTAGCGAGCAGTACTTC. Its protein product is CAWGRFVTGRSEQYF.

There are many counts of this clonotype. The chain uses TRBV30 and TRBJ2-2; D remains ambiguous. Per germline, CDR1 GTSNPN and CDR2 SVGIG (reference sequence). The CDR3 is made up of 13 amino acids. Trimming took 0 bases from V and 5 from J, leaving 7 bases between them. For the CDR3, the DNA is TGTGCCTGGAGTGTCCACAGTACCGGGGAGCTGTTTTTT. It codes for CAWSVHSTGELFF.

The gene calls are TRBV19 and TRBJ1-1; D is possibly TRBD1 (6 bases). The CDR3 sequence is 14 residues long. Germline V gene data show CDR1 as LNHDA and CDR2 as SQIVND (reference sequence). Between the trimmed V and J ends, which lost 2 bases and 5 bases, there was a span of 12 bases. The CDR3 bases are TGTGCCAGTAGTATAACTGGGGGCGGAACTGAAGCTTTCTTT. Translation gives CASSITGGGTEAFF. Complete variable domain (other parts from reference TRBV19 and TRBJ1-1): DGGITQSPKYLFRKEGQNVTLSCEQNLNHDAMYWYRQDPGQGLRLIYYSQIVNDFQKGDIAEGYSVSREKKESFPLTVTSAQKNPTAFYLCASSITGGGTEAFFGQGTRLTVV.

The chain recombines TRBV7-2 with TRBJ2-7, with D maybe TRBD2 (6 bases). V lost 0 bases to trimming and J lost 2 bases, with 20 bases between them. From germline, CDR1 is SGHTA and CDR2 FQGNSA. This CDR3 contains 18 residues. This chain's CDR3 is CASSLALLWEEAAYEQYF. The CDR3 region has the DNA TGTGCCAGCAGCTTAGCCCTTCTGTGGGAGGAGGCGGCCTACGAGCAGTACTTC.

A word on this clonotype: One end of the junction fails to match germline, which may point to a read error. The V call is TRBV28, the J call TRBJ2-2; possibly TRBD2 for D (5 bases). Germline assignment: CDR1 MDHEN and CDR2 SYDVKM. The CDR3 totals 11 residues. This chain's CDR3 is CASNIVGEPFF. CDR3 coding DNA: TGTGCCAGCAATATTGTCGGGGAGCCGTTTTTT.

About this clonotype: A much larger clone differs by one base, so this may be a read error. This rearrangement joins TRBV6-5 to TRBJ2-1, with D uncertain. The CDR3 runs 14 residues. Germline CDR1 and CDR2: MNHEY and SVGAGI. The CDR3 spells CAGSSYFSYNEQFF. The CDR3 coding sequence is TGTGCCGGCAGTTCCTACTTTTCCTACAATGAGCAGTTCTTC.

This clonotype was seen many times. This sequence joins TRBV4-1 and TRBJ1-2, with D maybe TRBD1 (5 bases). This CDR3 spans 13 amino acids. CDR1 and CDR2 from the germline V gene are MGHRA and YSYEKL. V was trimmed by 3 bases and J by 4 bases, leaving 9 bases between them. The CDR3 DNA follows: TGCGCCAGCAGCCAGCAAGGGGTCTATGGCTACACCTTC. Encoded protein: CASSQQGVYGYTF.

This clonotype was seen a handful of times. This chain connects TRBV28 to TRBJ2-1; weak D call: TRBD2 (5 bases). Germline V gene sequence: CDR1 MDHEN, CDR2 SYDVKM. Trimming removed 2 bases at V and 5 bases at J, with 19 bases between. The CDR3 contains 17 residues. As DNA, the CDR3 is TGTGCCAGCAGTTTAGTGGCGGGCCTAGAAGGGAACAATGAGCAGTTCTTC. This sequence encodes CASSLVAGLEGNNEQFF.

This clonotype appeared a few times. The rearrangement links TRBV5-1 to TRBJ2-5; 10 bases align to TRBD1. With V trimmed by 4 bases and J by 5 bases, 8 bases remained unmatched. The CDR3 has 15 residues. The germline CDR1 and CDR2 sequences are SGHRS and YFSETQ. CDR3 sequence (DNA): TGCGCCAGCAGCAGCGGGACAGGGGTGCGGGAGACCCAGTACTTC. This codes for CASSSGTGVRETQYF.

This clonotype was seen only a few times. At one of its ends the junction is not consistent with the germline gene, which may arise from a read error. V and J are TRBV11-2 and TRBJ1-1, with D perhaps TRBD1 (5 bases). CDR1 and CDR2 from the germline V gene are SGHAT and FQNNGV. This CDR3 region has 13 residues. CDR3 DNA: TGTGTCAGCAGCGACACCGGGACCCTCTCTGCTTTCTTT. This gives the protein CVSSDTGTLSAFF. Complete variable domain (other parts from reference TRBV11-2 and TRBJ1-1): EAGVAQSPRYKIIEKRQSVAFWCNPISGHATLYWYQQILGQGPKLLIQFQNNGVVDDSQLPKDRFSAERLKGVDSTLKIQPAKLEDSAVYLCVSSDTGTLSAFFGQGTRLTVV.

This chain joins TRBV7-9 and TRBJ1-1, with D tentatively TRBD1 (5 bases). The CDR3 length is 15 residues. The V gene's germline CDR1 is SEHNR and CDR2 FQNEAQ (reference sequence). The V and J ends lost 6 bases and 3 bases respectively, with 17 bases between them. CDR3 sequence: CASSTSGGLDTEAFF. CDR3 bases: TGTGCCAGCAGTACATCGGGGGGGTTGGACACTGAAGCTTTCTTT.

The rearrangement uses TRBV12-3 or TRBV12-4 and TRBJ1-5; 9 nucleotides agree with TRBD1. The CDR3 covers 15 residues. J was trimmed by 2 bases and V by 6 bases; bases with no gene match: 5. The DNA of the CDR3 is TGTGCCAGCAGCCAGGGACAGGGTGGCAATCAGCCCCAGCATTTT. Its translation is CASSQGQGGNQPQHF.

This clonotype was detected a few times. This chain connects TRBV6-1 to TRBJ2-2, with TRBD2 matching over 7 bases. The CDR3 loop spans 17 amino acids. Germline V gene lookup returns CDR1 MNHNS and CDR2 SASEGT. With 7 bases clipped from V and 0 bases from J, the junction kept 11 bases outside the gene matches. Here the CDR3 reads CASKTRRTSANTGELFF. CDR3 nucleotide sequence: TGTGCCAGCAAAACACGAAGGACTAGTGCGAACACCGGGGAGCTGTTTTTT.

In this sample, this clonotype turned up many times. The chain joins TRBV19 to TRBJ1-6; the match to TRBD1 covers 12 bases. This CDR3 contains 17 residues. V lost 3 bases and J lost 7; bases outside the gene matches: 7. Germline V CDR1 and CDR2: LNHDA, SQIVND (reference sequence). CDR3 sequence reads: CASSMGGTGGSNSPLHF. DNA of the CDR3: TGTGCCAGTAGTATGGGCGGGACAGGGGGCTCCAATTCACCCCTCCACTTT.